One and the same sample provided the 27 T cell receptor beta chains below, sequenced in a study of T cell responses to AZD1222 COVID-19 vaccine. The assay was immunoSEQ multiplex PCR, and TCRdb's table has in-frame clones only and misses some. The sample lists 160,000 or so clones, roughly 92% occurring once. Material: peripheral blood, obtained on day 0 of AZD1222 vaccination. All receptors derive from an adult in good health.

The V call is TRBV11-2, the J call TRBJ2-7; possible D gene TRBD2, 5 bases. V was shortened by 5 bases and J by 2 bases, with 10 bases between the two germline ends. Germline V gene sequence: CDR1 SGHAT, CDR2 FQNNGV. The CDR3 has 13 residues. DNA for the CDR3: TGTGCCAGCAGCAACGGACTGACCTACGAGCAGTACTTC. Its protein product is CASSNGLTYEQYF.

This chain joins TRBV19 and TRBJ2-2, with D uncertain. The CDR3 spans 15 residues. V was pared by 7 bases and J by 0 bases, with 12 bases between. The germline V gene encodes CDR1 LNHDA and CDR2 SQIVND (reference sequence). CDR3 sequence (DNA): TGTGCCAGTAAAGACGGGCCCGCGAACACCGGGGAGCTGTTTTTT. It is translated as CASKDGPANTGELFF.

The chain combines TRBV29-1 with TRBJ2-7; 7 bases align to TRBD1. CDR1 is SQVTM, CDR2 ANQGSEA, per germline. This CDR3 contains 14 residues. The junction had 5 bases not matched to a gene; V was cut back by 1 base and J by 2 bases. CDR3 DNA sequence: TGCAGCGTTGAAGTCGGGACAGAAGCCTACGAGCAGTACTTC. As protein: CSVEVGTEAYEQYF.

The chain combines TRBV6-1 with TRBJ1-2, with D uncertain. Germline V gene sequence: CDR1 MNHNS, CDR2 SASEGT. This CDR3 region has 14 residues. Trimming took off 1 base at V and 0 bases at J, with 6 bases between the two ends. DNA of the CDR3: TGTGCCAGCAGTGAAGGGTTAGCTAACTATGGCTACACCTTC. Translation: CASSEGLANYGYTF.

The V and J genes are TRBV19 and TRBJ2-7; D unresolved. There are 12 residues in the CDR3. Germline CDR1 and CDR2: LNHDA and SQIVND (reference sequence). V was shortened by 5 bases and J by 0 bases, with 5 bases between the two germline ends. For the CDR3, the DNA is TGTGCCAGTAGTCCCCACTCCTACGAGCAGTACTTC. This codes for CASSPHSYEQYF.

Of note for this clone: Germline and junction disagree at one end, which may indicate a read error. This chain joins TRBV28 and TRBJ1-1; no clear D gene. Germline CDR1 MDHEN, CDR2 SYDVKM. The CDR3 contains 12 residues. In nucleotides, the CDR3 is TGTGCCAGCAGTTTAACGGCCGTAAGTTCGGTCTTT. It yields the protein CASSLTAVSSVF.

The V call is TRBV11-2, the J call TRBJ2-7; 11 bases map to TRBD1. CDR1 is SGHAT, CDR2 FQNNGV, per germline. The junction had 12 bases not matched to a gene; V was cut back by 5 bases and J by 6 bases. The CDR3 spans 16 residues. DNA for the CDR3: TGTGCCAGCAGCCAACCCGTCGGACAGGGGGCGGTCGAGCAGTACTTC. It encodes CASSQPVGQGAVEQYF.

CDR3 nucleotide sequence: TGTGCCAGCAGCCCAGTGGAGGGCCCAACTAATGAAAAACTGTTTTTT. It is translated as CASSPVEGPTNEKLFF. The V gene is TRBV7-9, the J gene TRBJ1-4; no clear D gene. The ends were cut back, 5 bases at V and 0 bases at J, with 13 bases in the middle. CDR1 and CDR2 from the germline V gene are SEHNR and FQNEAQ (reference sequence). CDR3 length: 16 residues.

This clone was counted only a few times. The chain combines TRBV2 with TRBJ2-7, with TRBD2 matching over 12 bases. The CDR3 is made up of 17 amino acids. J was trimmed by 4 bases and V by 6 bases; bases with no gene match: 13. The germline CDR1 and CDR2 sequences are SNHLY and FYNNEI. This CDR3 is CASRAGPTSGSSYEQYF. The CDR3 nucleotides are TGTGCCAGCAGAGCAGGACCGACTAGCGGGAGTAGTTACGAGCAGTACTTC.

V and J are TRBV6-5 and TRBJ2-1, with D perhaps TRBD2 (6 bases). Germline values: CDR1 MNHEY, CDR2 SVGAGI. Trimming removed 1 base from V and 5 bases from J, with 12 bases in between. The CDR3 runs to 15 residues. The chain's CDR3 is CASSYFSGENNEQFF. The CDR3 coding sequence is TGTGCCAGCAGTTACTTTAGCGGCGAAAACAATGAGCAGTTCTTC.

The CDR3 DNA follows: TGCGCCAGCAGCCAAGGCCAGAGCCCCCTAAGCTCCTACGAGCAGTACTTC. This sequence encodes CASSQGQSPLSSYEQYF. The rearrangement joins TRBV4-1 to TRBJ2-7; D ambiguous. Deletions cut 1 base from V and 0 bases from J, with 16 bases between. The CDR3 sequence is 17 residues long. From germline, CDR1 is MGHRA and CDR2 YSYEKL.

This chain uses TRBV15 with TRBJ2-2; TRBD2 matches at 11 bases. Germline V gives CDR1 LNHNV, CDR2 YYDKDF (reference sequence). The CDR3 has 15 amino acids. Losses at the gene ends were 4 bases for V and 4 bases for J; bases not matched to a gene: 2. CDR3 region: CATSTGTSGTGELFF. The CDR3 bases are TGTGCCACCAGCACCGGGACTAGCGGCACCGGGGAGCTGTTTTTT.

CDR3: CSASPGTGQYTF. In nucleotides, the CDR3 is TGCAGTGCCAGTCCCGGGACAGGACAATACACCTTC. V gene TRBV20-1 combines with J gene TRBJ1-2, with TRBD1 matching over 8 bases. Germline CDR1 and CDR2: DFQATT and SNEGSKA (reference sequence). This CDR3 spans 12 amino acids. After removal of 6 bases from V and 11 bases from J, the junction contained 11 bases not matched to a gene.

The sample holds one count of this clone. The chain joins TRBV6-5 to TRBJ1-1, with 8 bases matching TRBD1. From germline, CDR1 is MNHEY and CDR2 SVGAGI. The junction had 6 bases not matched to a gene; V was cut back by 6 bases and J by 6 bases. The CDR3 totals 13 residues. Here the CDR3 reads CASSPDRGAEAFF. The DNA for the CDR3 is TGTGCCAGCAGCCCAGACAGGGGCGCTGAAGCTTTCTTT.

In this sample, this clone turned up once. The chain employs TRBV18 and TRBJ1-6, with D unresolved. The CDR3 is made up of 12 amino acids. V dropped 5 bases and J dropped 9 bases, with 8 bases sitting between them. Germline V gene sequence: CDR1 KGHSH, CDR2 LQKENI. The CDR3 nucleotides are TGTGCCAGCTCAACTAGGAGTTCACCCCTCCACTTT. Translated, it gives CASSTRSSPLHF.

The rearrangement joins TRBV5-1 to TRBJ1-1, with D unclear. V was clipped by 6 bases and J by 0 bases, with 15 bases between them. CDR3 size: 15 residues. Germline CDR1 reads SGHRS; CDR2 reads YFSETQ. The CDR3 nucleotides read TGCGCCAGCAAGGCCTCTCTTACCATGAACACTGAAGCTTTCTTT. Its translation: CASKASLTMNTEAFF.

J is TRBJ1-5 and V is TRBV24-1; D remains ambiguous. From germline, CDR1 is KGHDR and CDR2 SFDVKD. The CDR3 is made up of 14 amino acids. Trimming cost V 1 base and J 0 bases, with 3 bases left between them. CDR3 coding DNA: TGTGCCACCAGTGATTTTCATAGCAATCAGCCCCAGCATTTT. Residues: CATSDFHSNQPQHF.

The CDR3 bases are TGTGCCAGTAGTATCGAAGGGGAGGGCAATCAGCCCCAGCATTTT. It is translated as CASSIEGEGNQPQHF. The chain employs TRBV19 and TRBJ1-5, with D perhaps TRBD1 (5 bases). Germline assignment: CDR1 LNHDA and CDR2 SQIVND (reference sequence). With 3 bases removed from V and 2 bases from J, the gap between germline ends came to 11 bases. The CDR3 contains 15 residues.

Turning to this clone: The sample contains more than one DNA sequence encoding this CDR3. This rearrangement joins TRBV3-1 (or the pseudogene TRBV3-2) to TRBJ2-6; TRBD2 might be the D (6 bases). This CDR3 is 16 amino acids long. The germline V and J ends were trimmed by 1 base and 4 bases, with 11 bases remaining between them. Germline CDR1 is LGHDT and CDR2 is YNNKEL (reference sequence). CDR3 coding DNA: TGTGCCAGCAGCCAAGGGGGGGTCGCCGGGGCCAACGTCCTGACTTTC. This encodes CASSQGGVAGANVLTF.

V is TRBV5-1 and J is TRBJ1-3; no clear D. Trimming took off 1 base at V and 1 base at J, with 6 bases between the two ends. The CDR3 has 14 residues. CDR1 is SGHRS, CDR2 YFSETQ, per germline. CDR3 DNA sequence: TGCGCCAGCAGCTTGAGGTCTTCTGGAAACACCATATATTTT. Translation: CASSLRSSGNTIYF. Full variable domain (missing parts from reference TRBV5-1 and TRBJ1-3): KAGVTQTPRYLIKTRGQQVTLSCSPISGHRSVSWYQQTPGQGLQFLFEYFSETQRNKGNFPGRFSGRQFSNSRSEMNVSTLELGDSALYLCASSLRSSGNTIYFGEGSWLTVV.

The J gene is TRBJ1-5, the V gene TRBV19, with TRBD1 identical over 7 bases. Germline CDR1 LNHDA, CDR2 SQIVND (reference sequence). This CDR3 contains 18 residues. Trimming cost V 5 bases and J 7 bases; bases outside gene matches: 20. CDR3 coding DNA: TGTGCCAGTAGTCCCACCCACTCGACAGGGAGGTTAAACCAGCCCCAGCATTTT. It codes for CASSPTHSTGRLNQPQHF.

The rearrangement joins TRBV30 to TRBJ1-5; TRBD1 agrees at 7 bases. The J segment lost 3 bases and the V segment lost 4 bases, leaving 9 bases of the junction unmatched. Per germline, CDR1 GTSNPN and CDR2 SVGIG (reference sequence). This CDR3 is built from 15 residues. Here the CDR3 reads CAWTLGGQANQPQHF. The CDR3 nucleotides read TGTGCCTGGACCTTAGGAGGACAGGCCAATCAGCCCCAGCATTTT.

This clone was counted a single time. J is TRBJ1-2 and V is TRBV18, with a tentative D call TRBD1 (6 bases). The CDR3 totals 15 residues. The germline V gene encodes CDR1 KGHSH and CDR2 LQKENI. The germline V and J ends were trimmed by 2 bases and 3 bases, with 13 bases remaining between them. CDR3 in DNA: TGTGCCAGCTCACCAAGGGGGAGCATGGACTATGGCTACACCTTC. This codes for CASSPRGSMDYGYTF.

This clone was picked up one time. This chain joins TRBV10-1 and TRBJ2-1, with 8 bases lining up with TRBD2. V shed 1 base and J 1 base; nucleotides not matched to a gene: 6. Germline CDR1 WNHNN, CDR2 SYGVQD (reference sequence). There are 17 residues in the CDR3. The CDR3 DNA reads TGCGCCAGCAGTGAGTTTAGAAGCGGGAGTTCCTACAATGAGCAGTTCTTC. Amino acids: CASSEFRSGSSYNEQFF.

The rearrangement uses TRBV27 and TRBJ2-7, with unresolved D. There are 13 residues in the CDR3. Trimming removed 6 bases at V and 4 bases at J, with 13 bases between. Germline assignment: CDR1 MNHEY and CDR2 SMNVEV (reference sequence). The CDR3 DNA reads as TGTGCCAGCAGCCTGGCTTTAGGTTACGAGCAGTACTTC. This translates into CASSLALGYEQYF.

This clone was picked up one time. The rearrangement uses TRBV6-5 and TRBJ1-4, with TRBD1 as a possible D gene (6 bases). The ends were cut back, 6 bases at V and 8 bases at J, with 10 bases in the middle. The CDR3 runs 12 residues. Looked up from germline, CDR1 is MNHEY and CDR2 is SVGAGI. The CDR3 bases are TGTGCCAGCAGGACAGGTGGCGAAAAACTGTTTTTT. This translates into CASRTGGEKLFF.

The gene calls are TRBV10-1 and TRBJ2-3; 11 nucleotides match TRBD2. Germline values: CDR1 WNHNN, CDR2 SYGVQD (reference sequence). Trimming at V came to 6 bases and at J to 6 bases, leaving 8 bases not matched to a gene. This CDR3 region has 15 residues. CDR3 coding DNA: TGCGCCAGCAGCCCCCGACTAGCGGGACGCGATACGCAGTATTTT. Amino acids: CASSPRLAGRDTQYF.